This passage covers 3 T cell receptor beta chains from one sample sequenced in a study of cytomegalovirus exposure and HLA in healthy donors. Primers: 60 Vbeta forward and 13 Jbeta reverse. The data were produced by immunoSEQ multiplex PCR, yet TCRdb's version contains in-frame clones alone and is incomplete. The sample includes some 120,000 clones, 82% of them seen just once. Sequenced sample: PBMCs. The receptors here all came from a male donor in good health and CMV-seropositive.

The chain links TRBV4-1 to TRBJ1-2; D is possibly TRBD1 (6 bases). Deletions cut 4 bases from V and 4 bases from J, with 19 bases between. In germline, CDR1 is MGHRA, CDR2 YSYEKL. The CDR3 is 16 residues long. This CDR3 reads CASSRLRDGRGYGYTF. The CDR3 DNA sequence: TGCGCCAGCAGCCGCCTTAGGGACGGCAGGGGCTATGGCTACACCTTC.

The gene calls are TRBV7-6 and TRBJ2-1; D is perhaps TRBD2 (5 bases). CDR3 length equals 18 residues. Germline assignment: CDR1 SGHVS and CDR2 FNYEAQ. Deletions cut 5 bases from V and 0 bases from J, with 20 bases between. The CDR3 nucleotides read TGTGCCAGCAGCCAAACCCCCCCCCGGGGTTACTCCTACAATGAGCAGTTCTTC. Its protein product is CASSQTPPRGYSYNEQFF.

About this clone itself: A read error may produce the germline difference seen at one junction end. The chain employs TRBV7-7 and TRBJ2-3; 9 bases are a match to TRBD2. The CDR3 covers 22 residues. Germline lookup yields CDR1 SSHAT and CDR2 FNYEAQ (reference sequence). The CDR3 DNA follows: TGTGCTAGCAGCTTCCCCGCCGCCAAGGTGGGCGGGAGGGTGTGGGCCCCAGATACGCAGTATTTT. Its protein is CASSFPAAKVGGRVWAPDTQYF.